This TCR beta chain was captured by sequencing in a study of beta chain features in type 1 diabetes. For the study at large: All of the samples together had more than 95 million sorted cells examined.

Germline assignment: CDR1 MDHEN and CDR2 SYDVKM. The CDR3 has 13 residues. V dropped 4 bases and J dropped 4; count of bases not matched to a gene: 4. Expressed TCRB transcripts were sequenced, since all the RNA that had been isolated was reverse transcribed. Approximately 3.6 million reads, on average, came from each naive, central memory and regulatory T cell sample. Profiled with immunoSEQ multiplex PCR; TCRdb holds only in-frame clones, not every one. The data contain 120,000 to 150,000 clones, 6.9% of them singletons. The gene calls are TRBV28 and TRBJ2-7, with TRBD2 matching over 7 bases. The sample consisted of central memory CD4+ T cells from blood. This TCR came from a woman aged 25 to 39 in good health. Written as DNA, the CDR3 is TGTGCCAGCAGTTCGGGGGGAAGGTACGAGCAGTACTTC. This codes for CASSSGGRYEQYF.